The TCR beta chain described here comes from a study of CD4 T cells in relation to SARS-CoV-2 and coronaviruses. Background on the study: Convalescent donors were aged 21 to 72, with median around 40 years. The restricting HLA molecule for shared crossreactive spike epitopes was mapped.

Germline CDR1 is LGHDT and CDR2 is YNNKEL (reference sequence). This CDR3 is 19 amino acids long. V was clipped by 0 bases and J by 2 bases, with 21 bases between them. TCRdb's copy holds only in-frame clones and misses some; the assay was immunoSEQ multiplex PCR. The sample yields about 56,000 clones, about 91% seen once. Concerning this clone: The antigen remains unidentified.

Study outcomes and limitations: SARS-CoV-2-driven expansion was significantly weaker in crossreactive than monoreactive clones.

Sample: naive CD4+ T cells from PBMCs. Stated subset: naive CD4+ T cells isolated by negative enrichment. The chain employs TRBV3-1 (or the pseudogene TRBV3-2) and TRBJ2-3; D tentatively fits TRBD1 or TRBD2 (5 bases each). The origin of this receptor is an adult with COVID-19. CDR3 region: CASSQETPVGVPYTDTQYF. CDR3 sequence (DNA): TGTGCCAGCAGCCAAGAGACCCCCGTGGGGGTCCCTTACACAGATACGCAGTATTTT.